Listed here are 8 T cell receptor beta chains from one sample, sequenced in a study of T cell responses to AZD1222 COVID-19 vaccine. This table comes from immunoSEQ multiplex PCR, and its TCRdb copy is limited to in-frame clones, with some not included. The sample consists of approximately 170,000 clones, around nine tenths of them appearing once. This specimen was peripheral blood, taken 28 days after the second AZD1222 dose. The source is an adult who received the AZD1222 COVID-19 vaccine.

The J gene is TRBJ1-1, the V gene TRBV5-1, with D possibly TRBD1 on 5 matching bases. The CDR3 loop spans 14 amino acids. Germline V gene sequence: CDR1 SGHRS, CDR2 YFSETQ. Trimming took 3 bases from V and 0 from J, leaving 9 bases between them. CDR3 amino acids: CASSWTFMNTEAFF. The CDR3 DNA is TGCGCCAGCAGCTGGACATTTATGAACACTGAAGCTTTCTTT.

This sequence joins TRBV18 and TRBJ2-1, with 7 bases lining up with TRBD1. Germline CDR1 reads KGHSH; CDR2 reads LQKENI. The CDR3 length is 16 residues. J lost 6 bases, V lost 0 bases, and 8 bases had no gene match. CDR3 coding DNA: TGTGCCAGCTCACCACCGGAAAGGGGGCTACTCAATGAGCAGTTCTTC. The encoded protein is CASSPPERGLLNEQFF.

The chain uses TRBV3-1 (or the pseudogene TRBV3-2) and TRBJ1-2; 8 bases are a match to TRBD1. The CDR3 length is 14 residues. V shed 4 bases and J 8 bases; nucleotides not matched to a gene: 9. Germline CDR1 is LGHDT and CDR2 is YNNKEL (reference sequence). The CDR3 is CASSPRGRDGGYTF. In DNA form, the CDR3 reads TGTGCCAGCAGCCCCAGGGGGCGCGATGGAGGCTACACCTTC.

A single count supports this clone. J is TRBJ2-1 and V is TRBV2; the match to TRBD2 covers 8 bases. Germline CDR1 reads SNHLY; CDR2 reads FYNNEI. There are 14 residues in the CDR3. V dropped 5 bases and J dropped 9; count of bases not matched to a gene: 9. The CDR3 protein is CASSPLTSGSEQFF. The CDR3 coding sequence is TGTGCCAGCAGTCCCCTCACTAGCGGCAGTGAGCAGTTCTTC.

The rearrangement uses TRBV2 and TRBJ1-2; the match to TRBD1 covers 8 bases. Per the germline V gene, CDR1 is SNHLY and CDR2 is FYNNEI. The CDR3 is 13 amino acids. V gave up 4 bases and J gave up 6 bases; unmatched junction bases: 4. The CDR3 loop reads CASSGTGKDGYTF. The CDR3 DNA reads TGTGCCAGCAGTGGGACAGGGAAGGATGGCTACACCTTC.

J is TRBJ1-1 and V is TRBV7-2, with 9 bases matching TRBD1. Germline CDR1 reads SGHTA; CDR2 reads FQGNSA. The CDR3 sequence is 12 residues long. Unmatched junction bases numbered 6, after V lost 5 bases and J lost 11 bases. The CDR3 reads CASSLQGAGAFF. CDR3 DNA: TGTGCCAGCAGCCTACAGGGGGCCGGGGCTTTCTTT.

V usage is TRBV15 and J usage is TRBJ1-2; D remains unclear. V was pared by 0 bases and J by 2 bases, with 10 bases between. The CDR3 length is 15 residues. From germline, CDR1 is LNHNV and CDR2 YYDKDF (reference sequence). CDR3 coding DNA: TGTGCCACCAGCAGAGATCTAGTGGGGAACTATGGCTACACCTTC. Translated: CATSRDLVGNYGYTF.

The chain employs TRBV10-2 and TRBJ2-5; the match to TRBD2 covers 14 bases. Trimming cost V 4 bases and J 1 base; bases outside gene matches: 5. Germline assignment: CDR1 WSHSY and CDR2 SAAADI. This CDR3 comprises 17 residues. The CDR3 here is CASSGTSGGTIQETQYF. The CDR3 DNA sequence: TGCGCCAGCAGTGGGACTAGCGGGGGGACCATCCAAGAGACCCAGTACTTC.